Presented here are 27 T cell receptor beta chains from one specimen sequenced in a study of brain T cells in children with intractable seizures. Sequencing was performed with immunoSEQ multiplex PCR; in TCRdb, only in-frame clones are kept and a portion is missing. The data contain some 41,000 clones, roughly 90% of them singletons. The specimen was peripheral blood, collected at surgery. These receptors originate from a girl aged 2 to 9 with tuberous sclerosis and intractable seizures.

CDR3 region: CASSPGGGIQYF. The CDR3 DNA is TGTGCCAGCTCCCCCGGGGGGGGCATTCAGTACTTC. V usage is TRBV7-6 and J usage is TRBJ2-4, with 8 bases identical to TRBD2. Trimming took 8 bases from V and 9 from J; bases not matched to a gene: 6. This CDR3 region has 12 residues. Germline V gene lookup returns CDR1 SGHVS and CDR2 FNYEAQ.

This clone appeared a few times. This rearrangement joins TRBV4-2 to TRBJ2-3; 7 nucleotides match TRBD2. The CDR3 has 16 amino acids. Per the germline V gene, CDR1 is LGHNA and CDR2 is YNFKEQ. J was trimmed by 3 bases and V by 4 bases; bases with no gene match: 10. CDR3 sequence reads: CASSRDGGGGTDTQYF. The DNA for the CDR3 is TGTGCCAGCAGCCGCGACGGCGGGGGTGGTACAGATACGCAGTATTTT.

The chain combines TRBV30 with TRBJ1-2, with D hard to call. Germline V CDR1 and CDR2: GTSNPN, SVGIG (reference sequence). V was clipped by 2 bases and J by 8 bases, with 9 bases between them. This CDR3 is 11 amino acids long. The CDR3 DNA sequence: TGTGCCTGGAGTCGAAAGGGCGGCTACACCTTC. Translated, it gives CAWSRKGGYTF.

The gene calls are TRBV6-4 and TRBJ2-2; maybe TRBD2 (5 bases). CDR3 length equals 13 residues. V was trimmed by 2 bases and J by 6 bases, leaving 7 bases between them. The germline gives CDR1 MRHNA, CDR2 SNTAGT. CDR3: CASSDRESGELFF. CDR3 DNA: TGTGCCAGCAGTGACAGGGAGTCCGGGGAGCTGTTTTTT.

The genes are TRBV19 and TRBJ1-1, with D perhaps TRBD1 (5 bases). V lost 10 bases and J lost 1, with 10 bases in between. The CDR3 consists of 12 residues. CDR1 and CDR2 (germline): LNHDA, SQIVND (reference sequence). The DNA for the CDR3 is TGTGCCACCCTGAGGGGGAACACTGAAGCTTTCTTT. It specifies CATLRGNTEAFF. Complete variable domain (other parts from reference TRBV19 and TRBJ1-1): DGGITQSPKYLFRKEGQNVTLSCEQNLNHDAMYWYRQDPGQGLRLIYYSQIVNDFQKGDIAEGYSVSREKKESFPLTVTSAQKNPTAFYLCATLRGNTEAFFGQGTRLTVV.

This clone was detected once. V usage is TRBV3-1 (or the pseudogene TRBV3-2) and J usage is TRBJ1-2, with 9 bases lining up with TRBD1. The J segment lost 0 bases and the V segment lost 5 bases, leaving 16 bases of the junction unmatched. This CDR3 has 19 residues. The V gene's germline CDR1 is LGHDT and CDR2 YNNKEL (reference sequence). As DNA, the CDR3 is TGTGCCAGCAGCACAAAACAGGGACAGGGAGGCGGAACTAACTATGGCTACACCTTC. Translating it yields CASSTKQGQGGGTNYGYTF.

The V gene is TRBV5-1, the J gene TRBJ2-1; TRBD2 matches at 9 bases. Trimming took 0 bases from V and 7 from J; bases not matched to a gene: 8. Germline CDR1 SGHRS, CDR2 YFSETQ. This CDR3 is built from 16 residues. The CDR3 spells CASSLDAAGGRNEQFF. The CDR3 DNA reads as TGCGCCAGCAGCTTGGATGCAGCGGGGGGTCGGAATGAGCAGTTCTTC.

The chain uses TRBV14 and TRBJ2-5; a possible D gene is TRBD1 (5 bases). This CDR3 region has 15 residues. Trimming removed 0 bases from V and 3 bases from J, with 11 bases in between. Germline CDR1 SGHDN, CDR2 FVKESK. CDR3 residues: CASSQDHTGEETQYF. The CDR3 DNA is TGTGCCAGCAGCCAAGATCACACAGGTGAAGAGACCCAGTACTTC.

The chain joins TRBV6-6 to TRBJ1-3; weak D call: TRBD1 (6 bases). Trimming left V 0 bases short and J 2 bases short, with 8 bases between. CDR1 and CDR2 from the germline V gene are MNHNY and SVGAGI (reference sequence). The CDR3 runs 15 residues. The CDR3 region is CASSYSGQTGNTIYF. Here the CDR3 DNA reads TGTGCCAGCAGTTACTCAGGACAGACTGGAAACACCATATATTTT.

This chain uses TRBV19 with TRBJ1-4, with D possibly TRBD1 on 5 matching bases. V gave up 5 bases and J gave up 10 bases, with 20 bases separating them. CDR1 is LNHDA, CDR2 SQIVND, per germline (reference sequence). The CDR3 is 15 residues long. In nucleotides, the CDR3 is TGTGCCAGTAGTTCCAGGACGGCTCTTAGGGGAAAACTGTTTTTT. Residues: CASSSRTALRGKLFF.

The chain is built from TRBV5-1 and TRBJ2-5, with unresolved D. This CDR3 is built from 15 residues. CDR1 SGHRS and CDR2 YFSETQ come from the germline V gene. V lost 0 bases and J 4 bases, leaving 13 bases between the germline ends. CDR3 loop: CASSLAPSRRETQYF. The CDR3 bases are TGCGCCAGCAGCTTGGCGCCCAGCAGGAGAGAGACCCAGTACTTC.

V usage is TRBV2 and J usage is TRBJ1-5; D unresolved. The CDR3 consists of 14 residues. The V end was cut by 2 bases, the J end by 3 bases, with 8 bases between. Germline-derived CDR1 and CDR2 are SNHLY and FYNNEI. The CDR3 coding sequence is TGTGCCAGCAGTGAATACGGTATCAATCAGCCCCAGCATTTT. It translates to CASSEYGINQPQHF.

The CDR3 sequence: CASSKQGPPYEQYV. For the CDR3, the DNA is TGTGCCAGCAGCAAACAGGGGCCACCCTACGAGCAGTACGTC. V is TRBV21-1 and J is TRBJ2-7; no check of the table's D call, TRBD1, against the DNA was made. TRBV21-1 is a pseudogene segment. The CDR3 extends over 14 amino acids.

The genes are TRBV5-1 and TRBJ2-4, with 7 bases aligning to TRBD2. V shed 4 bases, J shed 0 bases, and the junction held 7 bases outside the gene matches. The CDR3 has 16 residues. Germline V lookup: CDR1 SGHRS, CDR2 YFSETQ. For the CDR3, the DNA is TGCGCCAGCAGCCCGGGGACTACCCTAGCCAAAAACATTCAGTACTTC. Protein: CASSPGTTLAKNIQYF.

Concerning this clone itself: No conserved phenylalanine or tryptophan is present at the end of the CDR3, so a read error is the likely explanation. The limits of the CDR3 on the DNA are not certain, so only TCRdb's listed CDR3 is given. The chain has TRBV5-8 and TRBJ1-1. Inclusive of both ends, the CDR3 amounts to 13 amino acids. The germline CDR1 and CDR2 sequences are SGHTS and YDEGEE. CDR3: CASSLNSGEGIFL.

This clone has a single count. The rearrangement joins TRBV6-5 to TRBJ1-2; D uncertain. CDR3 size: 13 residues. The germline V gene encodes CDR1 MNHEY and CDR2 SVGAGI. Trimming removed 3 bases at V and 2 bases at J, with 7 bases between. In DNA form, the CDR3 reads TGTGCCAGCAGTTATGGAGGGAACTATGGCTACACCTTC. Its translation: CASSYGGNYGYTF.

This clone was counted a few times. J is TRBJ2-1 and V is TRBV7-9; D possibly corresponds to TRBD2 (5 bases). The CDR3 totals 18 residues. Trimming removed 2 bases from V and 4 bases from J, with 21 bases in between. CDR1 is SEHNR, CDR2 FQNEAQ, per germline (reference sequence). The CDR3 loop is CASSLRRRYGSGYNEQFF. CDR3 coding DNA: TGTGCCAGCAGCTTAAGGCGACGGTATGGATCGGGGTACAATGAGCAGTTCTTC.

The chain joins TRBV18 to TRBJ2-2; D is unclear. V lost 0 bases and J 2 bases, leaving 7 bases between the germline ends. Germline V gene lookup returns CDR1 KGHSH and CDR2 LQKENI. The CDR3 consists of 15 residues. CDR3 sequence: CASSPPPANTGELFF. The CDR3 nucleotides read TGTGCCAGCTCACCACCGCCAGCCAACACCGGGGAGCTGTTTTTT. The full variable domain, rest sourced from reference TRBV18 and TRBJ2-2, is NAGVMQNPRHLVRRRGQEARLRCSPMKGHSHVYWYRQLPEEGLKFMVYLQKENIIDESGMPKERFSAEFPKEGPSILRIQQVVRGDSAAYFCASSPPPANTGELFFGEGSRLTVL.

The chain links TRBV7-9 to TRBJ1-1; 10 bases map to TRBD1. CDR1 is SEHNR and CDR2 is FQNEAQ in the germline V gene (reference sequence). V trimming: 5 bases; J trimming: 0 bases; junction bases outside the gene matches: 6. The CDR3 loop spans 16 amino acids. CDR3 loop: CASSRGTGALNTEAFF. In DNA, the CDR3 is TGTGCCAGCAGCCGCGGGACAGGGGCACTGAACACTGAAGCTTTCTTT.

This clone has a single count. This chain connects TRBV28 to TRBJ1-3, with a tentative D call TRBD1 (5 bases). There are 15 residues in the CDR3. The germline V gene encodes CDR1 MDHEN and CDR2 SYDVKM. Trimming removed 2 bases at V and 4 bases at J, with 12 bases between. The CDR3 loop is CASSLSGGRGNTIYF. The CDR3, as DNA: TGTGCCAGCAGTTTAAGCGGGGGAAGAGGAAACACCATATATTTT.

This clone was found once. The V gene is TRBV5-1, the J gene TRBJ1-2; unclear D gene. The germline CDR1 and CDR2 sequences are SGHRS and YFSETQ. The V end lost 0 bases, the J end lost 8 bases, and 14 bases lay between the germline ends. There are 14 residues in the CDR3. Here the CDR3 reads CASSLDWGLEGYTF. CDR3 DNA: TGCGCCAGCAGCTTGGACTGGGGTCTCGAGGGCTACACCTTC.

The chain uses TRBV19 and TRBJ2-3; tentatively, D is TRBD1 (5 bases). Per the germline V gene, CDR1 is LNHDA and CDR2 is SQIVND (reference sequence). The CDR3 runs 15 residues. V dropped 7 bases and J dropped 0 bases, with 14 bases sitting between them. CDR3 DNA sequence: TGTGCCAGTAATAGTCGGACACGAAGCACAGATACGCAGTATTTT. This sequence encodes CASNSRTRSTDTQYF.

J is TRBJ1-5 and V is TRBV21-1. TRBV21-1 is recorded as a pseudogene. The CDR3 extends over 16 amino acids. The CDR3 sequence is CASSKREVCRSQPQHF. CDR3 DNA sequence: TGTGCCAGCAGCAAAAGGGAGGTCTGTAGGAGTCAGCCCCAGCATTTT.

In DNA, the CDR3 is TGTGCCAGCAGCCCCGGGACAGACCCTAACTATGGCTACACCTTC. It encodes CASSPGTDPNYGYTF. This chain uses TRBV7-3 with TRBJ1-2; the match to TRBD1 covers 7 bases. Per the germline V gene, CDR1 is SGHTA and CDR2 is FQGTGA. This CDR3 has 15 residues. With 5 bases clipped from V and 0 bases from J, the junction kept 6 bases outside the gene matches. Based on the CDR3 plus reference TRBV7-3 and TRBJ1-2, the full variable domain is GAGVSQTPSNKVTEKGKYVELRCDPISGHTALYWYRQSLGQGPEFLIYFQGTGAADDSGLPNDRFFAVRPEGSVSTLKIQRTERGDSAVYLCASSPGTDPNYGYTFGSGTRLTVV.

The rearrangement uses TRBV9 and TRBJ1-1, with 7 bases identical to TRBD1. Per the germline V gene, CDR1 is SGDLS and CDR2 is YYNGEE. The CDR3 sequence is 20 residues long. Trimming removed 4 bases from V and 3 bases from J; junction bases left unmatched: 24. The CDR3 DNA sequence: TGTGCCAGCAGCCCCACCCCAGGGGACAGACAAAAGACAAGGTACACTGAAGCTTTCTTT. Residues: CASSPTPGDRQKTRYTEAFF.

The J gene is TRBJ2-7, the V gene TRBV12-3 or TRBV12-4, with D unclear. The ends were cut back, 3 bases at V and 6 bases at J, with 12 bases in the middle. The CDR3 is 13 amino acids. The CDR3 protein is CASSLEHRSEQYF. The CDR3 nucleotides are TGTGCCAGCAGTTTGGAACACCGGAGCGAGCAGTACTTC.

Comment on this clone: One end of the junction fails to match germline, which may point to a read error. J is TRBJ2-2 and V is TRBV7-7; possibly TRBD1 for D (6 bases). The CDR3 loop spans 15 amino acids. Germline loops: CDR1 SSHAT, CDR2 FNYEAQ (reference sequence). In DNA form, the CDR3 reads TGTGCTAGCAGCTTAGATGGGGGCGTCGACGGGGAGCTGTTTTTT. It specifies CASSLDGGVDGELFF. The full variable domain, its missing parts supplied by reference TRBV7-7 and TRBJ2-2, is GAGVSQSPRYKVTKRGQDVTLRCDPISSHATLYWYQQALGQGPEFLTYFNYEAQPDKSGLPSDRFSAERPEGSISTLTIQRTEQRDSAMYRCASSLDGGVDGELFFGEGSRLTVL.